This TCR beta chain was found in a study of T cell responses to AZD1222 COVID-19 vaccine. Findings and limits, study-wide: Two AZD1222 doses significantly raised spike-specific TCR breadth and depth over controls. The donors showed a predominance of white British ancestry and of females, with possible underestimation of clonal diversity.

V gave up 6 bases and J gave up 0 bases, with 12 bases separating them. CDR1 and CDR2 (germline): MNHEY, SVGEGT. The CDR3 is made up of 16 amino acids. TCRdb's copy holds only in-frame clones and misses some; the assay was immunoSEQ multiplex PCR. The sample comprises under 150,000 clones, around 92% of which are singletons, and 1.1% rests with the top ten. On this clone: Its antigen is not identified.

Sequenced here: peripheral blood, sampled on day 0 of AZD1222 vaccination. The gene calls are TRBV6-2 or TRBV6-3 and TRBJ2-6; D gene unclear. The clonotype comes from an adult in good health. CDR3 nucleotide sequence: TGTGCCAGCAGCCCTAACGTGATCTCTGGGGCCAACGTCCTGACTTTC. This sequence encodes CASSPNVISGANVLTF.